Many counts were recorded for the clone carrying this TCR beta chain. This CDR3 contains 13 residues. Germline trimming cut 4 bases from V and 8 bases from J; bases unmatched to any gene: 9. Germline loops: CDR1 SQVTM, CDR2 ANQGSEA. The sample comes from a study of blood T cells in healthy people across ages. Looking at the study overall: In model experiments, template switching was able to capture about one barcoded beta molecule for every two T cells that were present.

PCR was performed a second time for roughly 7 to 12 cycles using a sample-barcoded 5' primer and a J-beta primer mix. TCRdb re-called the 5' RACE reads with MiXCR, one entry per CDR3 protein. Altogether roughly 500,000 distinct CDR3 sequences are present, less than 25% being singletons, with the ten largest covering around 10%. These data were also filed under a second study, of T cells of mothers and their children. That study adds: According to the study, all extracted RNA entered cDNA synthesis at around 1.5 ug per 15 ul. Slightly, though not significantly, more overlap was seen in related than in unrelated mother-child pairs.

Material for sequencing was blood. The chain uses TRBV29-1 and TRBJ1-2; 8 positions match TRBD1. This receptor was identified in a boy younger than 18 in good health. CDR3 DNA sequence: TGCAGCGTTGTAGGCAGGGGGCGAGAGGGCTACACCTTC. It translates to CSVVGRGREGYTF. Variable domain in full (rest from reference TRBV29-1 and TRBJ1-2): SAVISQKPSRDICQRGTSLTIQCQVDSQVTMMFWYRQQPGQSLTLIATANQGSEATYESGFVIDKFPISRPNLTFSTLTVSNMSPEDSSIYLCSVVGRGREGYTFGSGTRLTVV.